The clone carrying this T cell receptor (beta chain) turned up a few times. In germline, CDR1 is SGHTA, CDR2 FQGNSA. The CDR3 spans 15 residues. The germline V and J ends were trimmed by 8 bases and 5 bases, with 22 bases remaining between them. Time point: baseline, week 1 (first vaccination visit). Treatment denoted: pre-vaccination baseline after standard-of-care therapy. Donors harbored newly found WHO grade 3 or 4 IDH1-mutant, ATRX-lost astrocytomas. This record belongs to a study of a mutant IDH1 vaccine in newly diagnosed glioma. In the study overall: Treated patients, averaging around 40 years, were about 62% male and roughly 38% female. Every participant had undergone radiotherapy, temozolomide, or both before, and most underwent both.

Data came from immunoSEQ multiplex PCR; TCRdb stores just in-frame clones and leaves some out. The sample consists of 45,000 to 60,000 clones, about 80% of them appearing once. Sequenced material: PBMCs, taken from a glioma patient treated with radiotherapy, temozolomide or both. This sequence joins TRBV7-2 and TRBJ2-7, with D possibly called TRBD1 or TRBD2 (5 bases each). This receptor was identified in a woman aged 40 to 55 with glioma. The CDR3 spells CASLSGHPRYDEQYF. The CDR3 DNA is TGTGCCAGCCTCTCGGGGCACCCTCGCTACGACGAGCAGTACTTC.